The present T cell receptor beta chain was sequenced within a study of T cells in Graves' hyperthyroidism and ophthalmopathy. Overall study: The authors collected peripheral blood at initial diagnosis, before any treatment.

The PBMCs were taken from under 12 ml of fresh peripheral blood. What was amplified from RNA transcripts were TCR beta CDR3 regions. HTBI primers were used for first-round RT-PCR of the TCR CDR3. TCRdb recomputed calls from the multiplex PCR reads with MiXCR, one row per CDR3 protein. The sample holds roughly 630,000 distinct CDR3 sequences, 15% to 19% seen once. Broader study findings: A model using 13 V-J features told ophthalmopathy apart from stable hyperthyroidism. Onset of ophthalmopathy came a median roughly 6.5 months after the model predicted it.

This clonotype has a count of ten or more. Its antigen remains unknown. Germline CDR1 is MDHEN and CDR2 is SYDVKM. Trimming stripped 2 bases from V and 8 bases from J, with 12 bases between. The CDR3 sequence is 13 residues long. V usage is TRBV28 and J usage is TRBJ1-2; D ambiguous. Sequenced input: blood. The receptor comes from a woman in her thirties with Graves' hyperthyroidism. DNA of the CDR3: TGTGCCAGCAGTTTAGCCCGGCTCTGGGGCTACACCTTC. It is translated as CASSLARLWGYTF.